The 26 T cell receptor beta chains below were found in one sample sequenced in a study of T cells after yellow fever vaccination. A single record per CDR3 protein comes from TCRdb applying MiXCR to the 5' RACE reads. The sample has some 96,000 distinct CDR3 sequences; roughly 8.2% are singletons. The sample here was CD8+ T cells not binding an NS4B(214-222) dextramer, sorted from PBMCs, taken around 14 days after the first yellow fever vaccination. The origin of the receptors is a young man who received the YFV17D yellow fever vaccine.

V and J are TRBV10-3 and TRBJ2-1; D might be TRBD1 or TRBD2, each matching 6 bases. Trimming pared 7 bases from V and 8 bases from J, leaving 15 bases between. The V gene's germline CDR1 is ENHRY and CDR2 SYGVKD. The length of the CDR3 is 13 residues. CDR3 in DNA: TGTGCCATCACGGGACAAAGGAGGGATGAGCAGTTCTTC. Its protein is CAITGQRRDEQFF.

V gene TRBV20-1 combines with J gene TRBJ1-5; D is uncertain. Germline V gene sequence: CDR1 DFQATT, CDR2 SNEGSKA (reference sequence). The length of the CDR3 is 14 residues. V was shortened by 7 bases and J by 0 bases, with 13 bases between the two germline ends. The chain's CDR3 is CSGRSSLSNQPQHF. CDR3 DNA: TGCAGTGGAAGGTCGTCCCTTAGCAATCAGCCCCAGCATTTT.

CDR3 bases: TGTGCCAGCAGCTCGGAACTAGCGGGGGACACCGGGGAGCTGTTTTTT. It codes for CASSSELAGDTGELFF. This sequence joins TRBV11-2 and TRBJ2-2; 11 bases are shared with TRBD2. Unmatched junction bases numbered 4, after V lost 4 bases and J lost 3 bases. The germline V gene has CDR1 SGHAT and CDR2 FQNNGV. The CDR3 extends over 16 amino acids.

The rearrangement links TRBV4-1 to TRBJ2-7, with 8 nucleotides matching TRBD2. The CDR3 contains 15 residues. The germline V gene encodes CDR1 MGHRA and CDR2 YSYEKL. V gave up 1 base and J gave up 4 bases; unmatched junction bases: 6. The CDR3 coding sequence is TGCGCCAGCAGCCAAGCCCGGGGGGGTGGTTACGAGCAGTACTTC. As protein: CASSQARGGGYEQYF.

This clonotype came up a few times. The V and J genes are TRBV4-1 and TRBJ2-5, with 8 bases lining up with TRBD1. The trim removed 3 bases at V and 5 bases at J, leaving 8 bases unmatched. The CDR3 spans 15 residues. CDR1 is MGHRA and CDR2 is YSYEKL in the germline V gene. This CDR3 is CASSHPQGALETQYF. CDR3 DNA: TGCGCCAGCAGCCACCCGCAGGGGGCCCTGGAGACCCAGTACTTC.

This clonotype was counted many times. Written as DNA, the CDR3 is TGCGCCAGCAGCCAAGGGACTAGCTCCTACAATGAGCAGTTCTTC. Its protein product is CASSQGTSSYNEQFF. The V and J genes are TRBV4-3 and TRBJ2-1; TRBD2 agrees at 7 bases. The CDR3 covers 15 residues. CDR1 is LGHNA and CDR2 is YSLEER in the germline V gene. Trimming took 1 base from V and 0 from J; bases not matched to a gene: 0.

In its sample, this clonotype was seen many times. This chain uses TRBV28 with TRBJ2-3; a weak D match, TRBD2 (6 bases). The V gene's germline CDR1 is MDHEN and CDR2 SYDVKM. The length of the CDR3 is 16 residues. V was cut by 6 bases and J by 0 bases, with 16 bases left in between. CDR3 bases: TGTGCCAGCAGCCTTACGGGGACTTTAAGCACAGATACGCAGTATTTT. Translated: CASSLTGTLSTDTQYF.

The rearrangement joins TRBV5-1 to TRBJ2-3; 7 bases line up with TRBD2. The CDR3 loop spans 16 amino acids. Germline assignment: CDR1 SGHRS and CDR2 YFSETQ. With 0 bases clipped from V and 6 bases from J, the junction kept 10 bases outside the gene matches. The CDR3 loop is CASSLVSAGVLDTQYF. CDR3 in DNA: TGCGCCAGCAGCTTGGTATCGGCGGGGGTATTGGATACGCAGTATTTT. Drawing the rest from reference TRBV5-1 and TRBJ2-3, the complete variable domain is KAGVTQTPRYLIKTRGQQVTLSCSPISGHRSVSWYQQTPGQGLQFLFEYFSETQRNKGNFPGRFSGRQFSNSRSEMNVSTLELGDSALYLCASSLVSAGVLDTQYFGPGTRLTVL.

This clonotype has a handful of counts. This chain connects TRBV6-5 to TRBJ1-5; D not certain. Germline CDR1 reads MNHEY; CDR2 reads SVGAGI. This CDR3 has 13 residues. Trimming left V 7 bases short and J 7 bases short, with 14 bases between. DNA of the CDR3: TGTGCCAGCACTCTAGTACCTCAGCAGCCCCAGCATTTT. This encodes CASTLVPQQPQHF.

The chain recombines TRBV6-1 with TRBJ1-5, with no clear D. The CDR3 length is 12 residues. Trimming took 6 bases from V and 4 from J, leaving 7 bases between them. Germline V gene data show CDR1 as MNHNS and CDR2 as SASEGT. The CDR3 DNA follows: TGTGCCAGCAGCGCTTGGAATCAGCCCCAGCATTTT. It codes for CASSAWNQPQHF.

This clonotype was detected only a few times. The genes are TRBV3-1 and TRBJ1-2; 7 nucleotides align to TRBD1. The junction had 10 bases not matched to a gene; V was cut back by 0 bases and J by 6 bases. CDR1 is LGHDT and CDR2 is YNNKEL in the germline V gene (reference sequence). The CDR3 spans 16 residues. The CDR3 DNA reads TGTGCCAGCAGCCAAGAGCTCCTTTCCGGGACAGATGGCTACACCTTC. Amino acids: CASSQELLSGTDGYTF. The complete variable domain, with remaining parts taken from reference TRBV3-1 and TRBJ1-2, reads DTAVSQTPKYLVTQMGNDKSIKCEQNLGHDTMYWYKQDSKKFLKIMFSYNNKELIINETVPNRFSPKSPDKAHLNLHINSLELGDSAVYFCASSQELLSGTDGYTFGSGTRLTVV.

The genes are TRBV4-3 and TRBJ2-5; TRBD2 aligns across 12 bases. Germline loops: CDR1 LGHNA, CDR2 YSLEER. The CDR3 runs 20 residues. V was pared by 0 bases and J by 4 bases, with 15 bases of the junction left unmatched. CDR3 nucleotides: TGCGCCAGCAGCCAAGATCCCCCTAGCGGGGGGGCCTTCGCGCGAGAGACCCAGTACTTC. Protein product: CASSQDPPSGGAFARETQYF.

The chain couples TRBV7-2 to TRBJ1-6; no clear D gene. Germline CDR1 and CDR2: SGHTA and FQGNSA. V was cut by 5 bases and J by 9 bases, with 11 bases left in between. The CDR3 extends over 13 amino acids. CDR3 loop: CASSPPAGSPLHF. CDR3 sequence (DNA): TGTGCCAGCAGCCCACCAGCCGGTTCACCCCTCCACTTT.

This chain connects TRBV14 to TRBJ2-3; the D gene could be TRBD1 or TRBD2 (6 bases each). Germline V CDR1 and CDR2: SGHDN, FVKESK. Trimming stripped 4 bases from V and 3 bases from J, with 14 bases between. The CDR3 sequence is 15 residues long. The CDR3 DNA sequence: TGTGCCAGCAGCCGTCAAGGGGGGTCTACAGATACGCAGTATTTT. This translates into CASSRQGGSTDTQYF.

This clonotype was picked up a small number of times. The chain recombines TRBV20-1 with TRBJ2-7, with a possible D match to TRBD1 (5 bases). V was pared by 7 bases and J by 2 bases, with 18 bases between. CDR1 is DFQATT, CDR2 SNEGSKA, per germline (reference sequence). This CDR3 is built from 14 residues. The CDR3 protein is CSGKDTPLPYEQYF. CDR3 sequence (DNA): TGCAGTGGAAAGGACACTCCACTCCCCTACGAGCAGTACTTC.

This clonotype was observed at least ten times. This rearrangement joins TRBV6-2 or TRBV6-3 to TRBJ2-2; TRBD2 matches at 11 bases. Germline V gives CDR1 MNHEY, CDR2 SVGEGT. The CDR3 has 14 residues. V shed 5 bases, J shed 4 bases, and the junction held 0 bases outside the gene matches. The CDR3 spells CASSGLAGTGELFF. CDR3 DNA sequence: TGTGCCAGCAGTGGACTAGCGGGCACCGGGGAGCTGTTTTTT.

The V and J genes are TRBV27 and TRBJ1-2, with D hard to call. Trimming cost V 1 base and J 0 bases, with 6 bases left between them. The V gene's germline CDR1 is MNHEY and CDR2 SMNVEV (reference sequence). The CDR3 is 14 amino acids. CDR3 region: CASSLYPSNYGYTF. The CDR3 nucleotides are TGTGCCAGCAGTTTATATCCGTCTAACTATGGCTACACCTTC.

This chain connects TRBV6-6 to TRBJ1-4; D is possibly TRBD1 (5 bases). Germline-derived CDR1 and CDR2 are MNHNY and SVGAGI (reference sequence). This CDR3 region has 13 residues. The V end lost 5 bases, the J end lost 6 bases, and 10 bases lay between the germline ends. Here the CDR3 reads CASSLTVDEKLFF. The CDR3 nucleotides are TGTGCCAGCAGTCTGACAGTGGATGAAAAACTGTTTTTT.

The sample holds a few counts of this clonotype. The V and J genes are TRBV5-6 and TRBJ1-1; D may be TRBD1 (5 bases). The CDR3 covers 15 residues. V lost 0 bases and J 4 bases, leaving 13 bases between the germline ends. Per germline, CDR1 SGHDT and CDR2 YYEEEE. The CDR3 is CASSLVGGGGTEAFF. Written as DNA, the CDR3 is TGTGCCAGCAGCTTGGTAGGTGGGGGAGGCACTGAAGCTTTCTTT.

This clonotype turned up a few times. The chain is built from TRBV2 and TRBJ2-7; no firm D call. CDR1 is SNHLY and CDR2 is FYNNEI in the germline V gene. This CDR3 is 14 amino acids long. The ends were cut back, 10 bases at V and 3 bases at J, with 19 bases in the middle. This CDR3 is CATVRPLLNYEQYF. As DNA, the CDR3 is TGTGCCACCGTTAGGCCGCTCCTCAACTACGAGCAGTACTTC.

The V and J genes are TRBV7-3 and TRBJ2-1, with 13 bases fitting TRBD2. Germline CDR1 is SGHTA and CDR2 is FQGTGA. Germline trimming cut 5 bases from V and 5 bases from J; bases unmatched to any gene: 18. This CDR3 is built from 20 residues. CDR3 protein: CASSLLGTSGVQKPDNEQFF. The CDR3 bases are TGTGCCAGCAGCCTCCTTGGGACTAGCGGGGTGCAAAAACCCGACAATGAGCAGTTCTTC.

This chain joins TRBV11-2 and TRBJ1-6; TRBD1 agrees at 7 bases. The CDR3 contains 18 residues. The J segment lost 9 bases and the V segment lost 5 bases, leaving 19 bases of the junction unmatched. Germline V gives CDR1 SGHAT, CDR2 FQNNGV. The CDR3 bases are TGTGCCAGCAGCGACGACAGGGTGTCAGGGTCGGGGATTTCACCCCTCCACTTT. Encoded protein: CASSDDRVSGSGISPLHF.

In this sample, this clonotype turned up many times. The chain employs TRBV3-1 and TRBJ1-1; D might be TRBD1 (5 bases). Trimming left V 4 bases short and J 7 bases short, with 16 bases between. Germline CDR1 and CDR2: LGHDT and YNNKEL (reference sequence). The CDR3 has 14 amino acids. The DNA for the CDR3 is TGTGCCAGCAGCCTCCCGGACAATCCAGGTGAAGCTTTCTTT. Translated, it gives CASSLPDNPGEAFF.

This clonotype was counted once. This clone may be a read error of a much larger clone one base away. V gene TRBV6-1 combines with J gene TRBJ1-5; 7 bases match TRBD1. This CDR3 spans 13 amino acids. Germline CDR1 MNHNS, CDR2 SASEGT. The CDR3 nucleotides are TGTGCCAGCAGACAGGGGTGGGATCAGCCCCACCATTTT. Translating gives CASRQGWDQPHHF.

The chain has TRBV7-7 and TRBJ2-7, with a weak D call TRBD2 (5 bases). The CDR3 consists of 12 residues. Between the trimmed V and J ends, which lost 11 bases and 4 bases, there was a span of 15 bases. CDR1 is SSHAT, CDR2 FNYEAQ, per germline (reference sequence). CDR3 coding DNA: TGTGCCGTCGGAGACGGAGGTTACGAGCAGTACTTC. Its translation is CAVGDGGYEQYF.

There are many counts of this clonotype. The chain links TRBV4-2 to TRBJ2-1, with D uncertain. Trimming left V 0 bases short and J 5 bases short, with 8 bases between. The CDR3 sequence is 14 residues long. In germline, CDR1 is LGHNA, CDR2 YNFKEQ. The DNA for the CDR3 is TGTGCCAGCAGCCAAGATCTCGAGCACAATGAGCAGTTCTTC. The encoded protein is CASSQDLEHNEQFF.